The TCR beta chain under discussion was sequenced for a study of T cells in Graves' hyperthyroidism and ophthalmopathy. The study, taken as a whole, reports: The model anticipated ophthalmopathy a median about 7 months pre-onset. Peripheral blood also featured most of the thyroid clonotypes expanded above 0.001.

Ophthalmopathy cases scored 3 or more on the Clinical Activity Score and 4 or more on NOSPECS grade, with duration below 3 months. Fresh peripheral blood, around 10 ml, yielded the PBMCs. Researchers amplified the TCR beta CDR3 regions from RNA transcripts. TCR CDR3 regions were first amplified by RT-PCR with HTBI primers. TCRdb re-derived calls from the multiplex PCR reads in MiXCR, one entry per CDR3 protein. The sample records 300,000 to 400,000 distinct CDR3 sequences, 13% to 15% being singletons. The CDR3 is 15 amino acids. Trimming removed 5 bases at V and 0 bases at J, with 11 bases between. This clonotype was observed many times. Its target is unknown.

The chain links TRBV12-3 or TRBV12-4 to TRBJ1-5; D remains ambiguous. The TCR originated in a woman aged 30 to 39 with Graves' ophthalmopathy. Sequenced sample: blood. The CDR3 reads CASSPDGYSNQPQHF. CDR3 bases: TGTGCCAGCAGTCCGGACGGATATAGCAATCAGCCCCAGCATTTT.